This TCR beta chain came from a study of blood T cell repertoires in COVID-19. The overall study: COVID-19 samples from acute and convalescent phases originated in the United States, Italy and Spain.

This clone was counted once. The method was immunoSEQ multiplex PCR; TCRdb's version includes in-frame clones alone and lacks a portion of them. The table records about 140,000 clones, around 86% of them present only once. Input material: peripheral blood. The receptor was derived from a human donor in a cohort sampled during active COVID-19.

CDR3 DNA sequence: TGTGCCAGTAGTATTACGGGGAGAAACACCGGGGAGCTGTTTTTT. Encoded protein: CASSITGRNTGELFF. The chain employs TRBV19 and TRBJ2-2; TRBD2 might be the D (5 bases). V lost 3 bases to trimming and J lost 2 bases, with 10 bases between them. The V gene's germline CDR1 is LNHDA and CDR2 SQIVND (reference sequence). This CDR3 contains 15 residues.